Below, 28 T cell receptor beta chains from the same sample are listed, as sequenced in a study of monozygotic twins with inflammatory bowel disease. TCRdb reprocessed the 5' RACE reads and reports one entry per CDR3 protein, with no DNA. This sample's clone table lists roughly 160,000 distinct CDR3 sequences. Sequenced material: blood. The receptors stem from a human donor with ulcerative colitis or Crohn's disease, or a healthy co-twin of an affected twin (not recorded which).

The V and J genes are TRBV11-2 and TRBJ2-3; absent DNA, TCRdb's TRBD2 call cannot be checked. The germline V gene has CDR1 SGHAT and CDR2 FQNNGV. CDR3 length: 14 residues. The CDR3 protein is CASSTRLAGVTQYF.

V and J are TRBV7-2 and TRBJ1-2; TCRdb's D call, TRBD1, is unchecked because there is no DNA. The CDR3 consists of 16 residues. The germline CDR1 and CDR2 sequences are SGHTA and FQGNSA. The chain's CDR3 is CASSLAGQGPLYGYTF.

The V and J genes are TRBV19 and TRBJ2-7; TCRdb returns TRBD2, unconfirmable since there is no DNA. Germline V lookup: CDR1 LNHDA, CDR2 SQIVND (reference sequence). CDR3 size: 14 residues. CDR3 sequence reads: CASSIAGGPGEQYF.

This CDR3 reads CASSLVPGQGGLGGYTF. This chain joins TRBV7-6 and TRBJ1-2; TCRdb's assignment of TRBD1 cannot be checked, as there is no DNA. The germline gives CDR1 SGHVS, CDR2 FNYEAQ. The CDR3 runs 17 residues. Looking up the rest from reference TRBV7-6 and TRBJ1-2 gives the full variable domain: GAGVSQSPRYKVTKRGQDVALRCDPISGHVSLYWYRQALGQGPEFLTYFNYEAQQDKSGLPNDRFSAERPEGSISTLTIQRTEQRDSAMYRCASSLVPGQGGLGGYTFGSGTRLTVV.

The chain has TRBV15 and TRBJ1-1. The germline gives CDR1 LNHNV, CDR2 YYDKDF (reference sequence). This CDR3 spans 13 amino acids. This CDR3 is CATSRVGRIEAFF.

The rearrangement uses TRBV6-5 and TRBJ2-7; TCRdb selects TRBD1, and the lack of DNA leaves this call unchecked. Germline V gene data show CDR1 as MNHEY and CDR2 as SVGAGI. The CDR3 length is 15 residues. The chain's CDR3 is CASSYSKGGKNEQYF.

This chain joins TRBV5-1 and TRBJ2-1. Germline CDR1 SGHRS, CDR2 YFSETQ. The CDR3 consists of 15 residues. The CDR3 is CASSLENKPYNEQFF.

The chain is built from TRBV25-1 and TRBJ2-1; TCRdb proposes TRBD2, but this gene call is untestable without DNA. From germline, CDR1 is MGHDK and CDR2 SYGVNS. This CDR3 has 16 residues. CDR3 amino acids: CASSDIAGVDYNEQFF.

This chain links TRBV25-1 with TRBJ2-1; checking the TCRdb D call of TRBD1 is not possible without DNA. The germline CDR1 and CDR2 sequences are MGHDK and SYGVNS. CDR3 length equals 13 residues. The CDR3: CATDRVGNNEQFF.

The rearrangement links TRBV5-1 to TRBJ1-1. From germline, CDR1 is SGHRS and CDR2 YFSETQ. The CDR3 is 14 residues long. This chain's CDR3 is CASSTELRDTEAFF. Using reference TRBV5-1 and TRBJ1-1 for the parts outside the CDR3, the full variable domain is KAGVTQTPRYLIKTRGQQVTLSCSPISGHRSVSWYQQTPGQGLQFLFEYFSETQRNKGNFPGRFSGRQFSNSRSEMNVSTLELGDSALYLCASSTELRDTEAFFGQGTRLTVV.

The chain joins TRBV20-1 to TRBJ1-1. In germline, CDR1 is DFQATT, CDR2 SNEGSKA (reference sequence). The CDR3 is made up of 14 amino acids. CDR3 loop: CSARDPTVTTEAFF.

V usage is TRBV12-3 or TRBV12-4 and J usage is TRBJ2-7. CDR3 size: 13 residues. Here the CDR3 reads CASSPRSIREQYF.

This chain links TRBV7-2 with TRBJ2-1; lacking DNA, the TRBD2 call made by TCRdb goes unchecked. There are 17 residues in the CDR3. Germline-derived CDR1 and CDR2 are SGHTA and FQGNSA. The CDR3 reads CASSLEASGRLSNEQFF. Full variable domain (missing parts from reference TRBV7-2 and TRBJ2-1): GAGVSQSPSNKVTEKGKDVELRCDPISGHTALYWYRQSLGQGLEFLIYFQGNSAPDKSGLPSDRFSAERTGGSVSTLTIQRTQQEDSAVYLCASSLEASGRLSNEQFFGPGTRLTVL.

The J gene is TRBJ1-4, the V gene TRBV20-1. The CDR3 runs 13 residues. CDR1 DFQATT and CDR2 SNEGSKA come from the germline V gene (reference sequence). The CDR3 protein is CSATLAANEKLFF.

The chain is built from TRBV5-1 and TRBJ2-7; the D gene TCRdb calls, TRBD2, cannot be checked with no DNA. The CDR3 is made up of 15 amino acids. Germline-derived CDR1 and CDR2 are SGHRS and YFSETQ. CDR3 loop: CASSGTSPLLYEQYF.

This rearrangement joins TRBV6-5 to TRBJ2-1; there is no DNA to check the TCRdb D call of TRBD2. The CDR3 loop spans 19 amino acids. The V gene's germline CDR1 is MNHEY and CDR2 SVGAGI. The CDR3 here is CASSSLLPQTSGRYNEQLF.

The gene calls are TRBV5-1 and TRBJ2-7; the TCRdb D gene call, TRBD1, has no DNA to confirm it. Germline CDR1 SGHRS, CDR2 YFSETQ. The CDR3 runs to 14 residues. The CDR3 reads CASTTGTGTYEQYF.

This rearrangement joins TRBV4-1 to TRBJ2-1; without DNA, the TCRdb call of TRBD1 cannot be checked. Germline CDR1 is MGHRA and CDR2 is YSYEKL. This CDR3 has 13 amino acids. Here the CDR3 reads CASSPLPGNEQFF.

This chain uses TRBV4-3 with TRBJ2-3; with no DNA, the TCRdb D assignment of TRBD1 cannot be verified. Germline V gene lookup returns CDR1 LGHNA and CDR2 YSLEER. This CDR3 comprises 15 residues. The CDR3 region is CASSHLLRDGDTQYF.

The CDR3 protein is CASRSTGNYGYTF. The chain employs TRBV12-3 or TRBV12-4 and TRBJ1-2; TCRdb outputs TRBD1, but without DNA this stays unchecked. The CDR3 extends over 13 amino acids.

The rearrangement joins TRBV10-3 to TRBJ1-1. The germline CDR1 and CDR2 sequences are ENHRY and SYGVKD. The CDR3 is made up of 13 amino acids. The CDR3 sequence: CAPHTKGSTEAFF.

The V call is TRBV5-6, the J call TRBJ2-1; TCRdb's D gene call, TRBD1, goes unchecked for lack of DNA. The CDR3 has 13 amino acids. CDR1 and CDR2 from the germline V gene are SGHDT and YYEEEE. CDR3 protein: CASSWTGKHEQFF.

The chain uses TRBV10-2 and TRBJ1-1. This CDR3 has 14 amino acids. Germline V gene lookup returns CDR1 WSHSY and CDR2 SAAADI. CDR3 sequence: CASSRDSGYTEAFF.

The V call is TRBV7-2, the J call TRBJ2-7; without DNA, the TCRdb call of TRBD2 cannot be checked. The CDR3 has 14 amino acids. In germline, CDR1 is SGHTA, CDR2 FQGNSA. CDR3 loop: CASSPSSGAYEQYF.

The chain couples TRBV12-3 or TRBV12-4 to TRBJ2-5; TCRdb designates TRBD1, a call that cannot be tested without DNA. The CDR3 is 17 residues long. CDR3 residues: CASTIEQGARNRETQYF.

The V gene is TRBV21-1, the J gene TRBJ2-3; TCRdb's assignment of TRBD1 cannot be checked, as there is no DNA. TRBV21-1 is a pseudogene locus. This CDR3 contains 15 residues. The chain's CDR3 is CGGAGGTPNTDTQYF.

The V and J genes are TRBV4-2 and TRBJ1-5; TCRdb's D gene call, TRBD1, goes unchecked for lack of DNA. CDR1 is LGHNA, CDR2 YNFKEQ, per germline. This CDR3 region has 17 residues. This CDR3 reads CASSQGDTGAPSQPQHF.

The chain couples TRBV10-1 to TRBJ2-2; the D gene TCRdb calls, TRBD1, cannot be checked with no DNA. Germline V CDR1 and CDR2: WNHNN, SYGVQD (reference sequence). The CDR3 is made up of 16 amino acids. This CDR3 is CASSSGTGQSTGELFF.